One and the same sample provided the 22 T cell receptor beta chains below, sequenced in a study of OX40 agonist ivuxolimab in advanced cancers. Profiled with immunoSEQ multiplex PCR; TCRdb holds only in-frame clones, not every one. Among over 90,000 clones, roughly 90% were seen once, and the ten largest hold under 0.2%. The sample in question was CD4+ or CD8+ T cells sorted from blood, obtained in a trial of the OX40 agonist ivuxolimab. The receptor set was obtained from an adult with an advanced solid tumor such as melanoma, head and neck, liver or kidney cancer.

The CDR3 sequence is CASSEARRPYEQYF. For the CDR3, the DNA is TGTGCCAGCAGTGAAGCGCGTCGACCCTACGAGCAGTACTTC. The chain couples TRBV6-1 to TRBJ2-7; D gene uncertain. The CDR3 has 14 amino acids. Trimming shortened V by 0 bases and J by 2 bases, and 8 bases separated the two germline ends. Germline values: CDR1 MNHNS, CDR2 SASEGT.

The CDR3 reads CASSLTGVPTEAFF. The CDR3 DNA reads TGTGCCAGCAGTCTGACGGGGGTACCCACTGAAGCTTTCTTT. V and J are TRBV9 and TRBJ1-1, with a weak D call TRBD1 (5 bases). The CDR3 is 14 residues long. In germline, CDR1 is SGDLS, CDR2 YYNGEE. V was pared by 5 bases and J by 4 bases, with 15 bases between. Variable domain in full (rest from reference TRBV9 and TRBJ1-1): DSGVTQTPKHLITATGQRVTLRCSPRSGDLSVYWYQQSLDQGLQFLIQYYNGEERAKGNILERFSAQQFPDLHSELNLSSLELGDSALYFCASSLTGVPTEAFFGQGTRLTVV.

The chain employs TRBV27 and TRBJ2-3, with TRBD2 identical over 11 bases. The CDR3 covers 17 residues. Trimming cost V 5 bases and J 5 bases; bases outside gene matches: 12. Germline CDR1 is MNHEY and CDR2 is SMNVEV (reference sequence). As DNA, the CDR3 is TGTGCCAGCAGTCCTACACAGAGAGGACTAGCGGGAGATACGCAGTATTTT. This encodes CASSPTQRGLAGDTQYF.

The chain has TRBV5-1 and TRBJ2-1; 13 positions match TRBD2. The CDR3 length is 15 residues. The germline V gene has CDR1 SGHRS and CDR2 YFSETQ. Losses at the gene ends were 2 bases for V and 9 bases for J; bases not matched to a gene: 5. This CDR3 is CASSLLAGGPAEQFF. The DNA for the CDR3 is TGCGCCAGCAGCTTACTAGCGGGGGGGCCGGCTGAGCAGTTCTTC.

This rearrangement joins TRBV10-3 to TRBJ2-3; D might be TRBD2 (6 bases). CDR1 is ENHRY and CDR2 is SYGVKD in the germline V gene. Trimming left V 10 bases short and J 1 base short, with 18 bases between. The CDR3 spans 15 residues. CDR3 region: CATSGSAEGTDTQYF. In DNA, the CDR3 is TGTGCCACGAGCGGGTCAGCCGAAGGCACAGATACGCAGTATTTT.

As to this clone: At one end the junction does not follow the germline gene, possibly because of a read error. The V gene is TRBV7-9, the J gene TRBJ2-7, with TRBD2 identical over 9 bases. CDR1 is SEHNR, CDR2 FQNEAQ, per germline (reference sequence). The CDR3 covers 12 residues. The CDR3 loop is CASSASSGAHNF. The CDR3 DNA reads TGTGCCAGCAGCGCCTCTAGCGGGGCCCATAATTTC. The full variable domain, completed using reference TRBV7-9 and TRBJ2-7, is DTGVSQNPRHKITKRGQNVTFRCDPISEHNRLYWYRQTLGQGPEFLTYFQNEAQLEKSRLLSDRFSAERPKGSFSTLEIQRTEQGDSAMYLCASSASSGAHNFGPGTRLTVT.

The CDR3 nucleotides read TGTGCCAGCAGTACACAGGGGGCGTTTTCAGAGACCCAGTACTTC. Translation gives CASSTQGAFSETQYF. The chain couples TRBV6-1 to TRBJ2-5; 9 nucleotides align to TRBD1. J gave up 4 bases and V 5 bases, and 8 bases lay outside the gene matches. Germline CDR1 MNHNS, CDR2 SASEGT. The CDR3 has 15 residues.

The gene calls are TRBV5-4 and TRBJ1-5; no definite D call. This CDR3 is built from 13 residues. Trimming removed 0 bases at V and 3 bases at J, with 4 bases between. Per the germline V gene, CDR1 is SGHNT and CDR2 is YYREEE (reference sequence). CDR3: CASSLEPNQPQHF. In DNA form, the CDR3 reads TGTGCCAGCAGCTTGGAGCCCAATCAGCCCCAGCATTTT.

This chain joins TRBV19 and TRBJ1-3, with 7 bases aligning to TRBD1. From germline, CDR1 is LNHDA and CDR2 SQIVND (reference sequence). V gave up 9 bases and J gave up 8 bases; unmatched junction bases: 22. This CDR3 contains 17 residues. CDR3 nucleotides: TGTGCCAGGGAGAGAGTCTACAGGGGAAGAAGCCGGGACACCATATATTTT. Amino acids: CARERVYRGRSRDTIYF.

The chain combines TRBV19 with TRBJ1-5, with a possible D match to TRBD1 (6 bases). V lost 3 bases and J lost 4, with 13 bases in between. CDR1 and CDR2 from the germline V gene are LNHDA and SQIVND (reference sequence). This CDR3 is built from 15 residues. The CDR3 spells CASSINGQTNQPQHF. The CDR3 bases are TGTGCCAGTAGTATTAATGGACAGACGAATCAGCCCCAGCATTTT.

This chain links TRBV9 with TRBJ2-7; D is possibly TRBD1 or TRBD2 (5 bases each). The V end was cut by 4 bases, the J end by 5 bases, with 13 bases between. This CDR3 has 13 amino acids. Germline CDR1 and CDR2: SGDLS and YYNGEE. The CDR3 sequence is CASSPGTVHEQYF. CDR3 sequence (DNA): TGTGCCAGCAGCCCCGGGACGGTCCACGAGCAGTACTTC. The variable domain in full, with the rest retrieved from reference TRBV9 and TRBJ2-7, is DSGVTQTPKHLITATGQRVTLRCSPRSGDLSVYWYQQSLDQGLQFLIQYYNGEERAKGNILERFSAQQFPDLHSELNLSSLELGDSALYFCASSPGTVHEQYFGPGTRLTVT.

The genes are TRBV9 and TRBJ1-1; TRBD1 might be the D (5 bases). V was clipped by 3 bases and J by 4 bases, with 13 bases between them. The germline V gene has CDR1 SGDLS and CDR2 YYNGEE. This CDR3 is 14 amino acids long. The CDR3 loop reads CASSGVGHGTEAFF. As DNA, the CDR3 is TGTGCCAGCAGCGGAGTGGGGCATGGCACTGAAGCTTTCTTT. Combining the CDR3 with reference TRBV9 and TRBJ1-1 gives the whole variable domain DSGVTQTPKHLITATGQRVTLRCSPRSGDLSVYWYQQSLDQGLQFLIQYYNGEERAKGNILERFSAQQFPDLHSELNLSSLELGDSALYFCASSGVGHGTEAFFGQGTRLTVV.

The CDR3 DNA sequence: TGTGCCAGCAGTGCTTTTTCGGGACTAGCGGGACGTGAGCAGTTCTTC. It codes for CASSAFSGLAGREQFF. The V call is TRBV6-1, the J call TRBJ2-1; the match to TRBD2 covers 13 bases. This CDR3 region has 16 residues. Germline lookup yields CDR1 MNHNS and CDR2 SASEGT. J lost 9 bases, V lost 4 bases, and 9 bases had no gene match.

The gene calls are TRBV5-1 and TRBJ1-1; D remains ambiguous. CDR3 size: 13 residues. Germline V gene data show CDR1 as SGHRS and CDR2 as YFSETQ. V lost 0 bases to trimming and J lost 7 bases, with 10 bases between them. CDR3 sequence reads: CASSLAAGHEAFF. CDR3 DNA sequence: TGCGCCAGCAGCTTGGCCGCCGGCCATGAAGCTTTCTTT.

V gene TRBV9 combines with J gene TRBJ2-2; 8 bases align to TRBD2. The J segment lost 4 bases and the V segment lost 2 bases, leaving 7 bases of the junction unmatched. This CDR3 is 16 amino acids long. The germline gives CDR1 SGDLS, CDR2 YYNGEE. CDR3 nucleotide sequence: TGTGCCAGCAGCGTCGGGGGGGGAATTAGCACCGGGGAGCTGTTTTTT. Translating gives CASSVGGGISTGELFF.

The rearrangement links TRBV16 to TRBJ1-5, with D uncertain. Looked up from germline, CDR1 is KGHSY and CDR2 is FQNENV. The CDR3 extends over 15 amino acids. V gave up 1 base and J gave up 7 bases, with 14 bases separating them. CDR3 amino acids: CASSQFVGSGQPQHF. In DNA form, the CDR3 reads TGTGCCAGCAGCCAATTTGTGGGTTCAGGCCAGCCCCAGCATTTT.

The CDR3 region is CASSKTGAEAFF. The CDR3, as DNA: TGTGCCAGCAGTAAAACAGGGGCCGAAGCTTTCTTT. This rearrangement joins TRBV6-5 to TRBJ1-1; 7 nucleotides align to TRBD1. V lost 5 bases, J lost 8 bases, and 5 bases stayed unmatched. There are 12 residues in the CDR3. CDR1 and CDR2 (germline): MNHEY, SVGAGI.

V and J are TRBV7-3 and TRBJ2-1, with 11 nucleotides matching TRBD1. After removal of 2 bases from V and 2 bases from J, the junction contained 14 bases not matched to a gene. Germline loops: CDR1 SGHTA, CDR2 FQGTGA. CDR3 length: 20 amino acids. CDR3 sequence reads: CASSLGGTGGVRRTYNEQFF. The CDR3 DNA is TGTGCCAGCAGCTTAGGAGGGACAGGGGGAGTTCGGAGAACCTACAATGAGCAGTTCTTC.

V usage is TRBV9 and J usage is TRBJ1-3; TRBD1 is a possible D gene (5 bases). The CDR3 runs 15 residues. Germline CDR1 reads SGDLS; CDR2 reads YYNGEE. Trimming cost V 2 bases and J 0 bases, with 9 bases left between them. The CDR3 region has the DNA TGTGCCAGCAGCGTGTCACAGGCCTCTGGAAACACCATATATTTT. Its protein product is CASSVSQASGNTIYF.

The chain is built from TRBV7-8 and TRBJ2-7, with TRBD2 identical over 7 bases. The CDR3 consists of 15 residues. Germline V gives CDR1 SGHVS, CDR2 FQNEAQ. Trimming at V came to 5 bases and at J to 7 bases, leaving 14 bases not matched to a gene. CDR3 sequence reads: CASSVLAERRGEQYF. The CDR3 nucleotides are TGTGCCAGCAGCGTCCTAGCGGAGAGAAGAGGGGAGCAGTACTTC.

This clone was seen a handful of times. The V call is TRBV4-1, the J call TRBJ1-1; D is possibly TRBD1 (5 bases). Trimming removed 3 bases at V and 11 bases at J, with 10 bases between. Per the germline V gene, CDR1 is MGHRA and CDR2 is YSYEKL. There are 11 residues in the CDR3. CDR3 sequence: CASSHPGMAFF. The CDR3 nucleotides are TGCGCCAGCAGCCATCCAGGGATGGCTTTCTTT.

This chain joins TRBV5-1 and TRBJ2-3; weak D call: TRBD1 (6 bases). V was clipped by 0 bases and J by 0 bases, with 14 bases between them. The CDR3 consists of 17 residues. The germline gives CDR1 SGHRS, CDR2 YFSETQ. CDR3 in amino acids: CASSLVGAWESTDTQYF. In nucleotides, the CDR3 is TGCGCCAGCAGCTTGGTGGGGGCGTGGGAGAGCACAGATACGCAGTATTTT.